This T cell receptor beta chain was profiled in a study of cytomegalovirus exposure and HLA in healthy donors. Study as a whole: From donors who were HLA-typed, an early data release held approximately 91 million unique TCRs. Genetic ancestry analysis placed approximately 79% of the approximately 400 donors that were genotyped in the Caucasian-associated cluster.

The CDR3 has 15 residues. In germline, CDR1 is MNHEY, CDR2 SMNVEV (reference sequence). The ends were cut back, 2 bases at V and 0 bases at J, with 11 bases in the middle. Both 60 Vbeta primers and 13 Jbeta primers went into the PCR. Some clones are missing from TCRdb's copy, which holds only in-frame ones; the method was immunoSEQ multiplex PCR. This table has approximately 150,000 clones, about 68% appearing once. Specimen: PBMCs. V and J are TRBV27 and TRBJ2-7; the D gene is possibly TRBD1 (6 bases). This sequence was found in a female donor in good health and CMV-seronegative. CDR3 residues: CASSLGHRDSYEQYF. The CDR3 nucleotides read TGTGCCAGCAGTTTAGGGCACAGGGACTCCTACGAGCAGTACTTC.